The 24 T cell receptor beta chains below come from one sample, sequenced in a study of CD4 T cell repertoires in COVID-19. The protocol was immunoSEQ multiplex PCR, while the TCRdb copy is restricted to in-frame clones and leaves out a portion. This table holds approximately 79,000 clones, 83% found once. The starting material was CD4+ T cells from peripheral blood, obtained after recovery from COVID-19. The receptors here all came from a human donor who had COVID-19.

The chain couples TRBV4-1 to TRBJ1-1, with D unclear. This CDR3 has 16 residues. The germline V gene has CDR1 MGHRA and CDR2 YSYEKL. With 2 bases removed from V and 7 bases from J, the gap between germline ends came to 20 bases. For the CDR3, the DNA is TGCGCCAGCAGCCAATTAATTTCGGTGTCGTCTGGTGAAGCTTTCTTT. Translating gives CASSQLISVSSGEAFF.

CDR3 residues: CSVNGYTF. The CDR3 DNA reads TGCAGCGTTAATGGCTACACCTTC. V and J are TRBV29-1 and TRBJ1-2; D uncertain. The CDR3 spans 8 residues. Germline CDR1 is SQVTM and CDR2 is ANQGSEA. V was clipped by 5 bases and J by 6 bases, with 1 base between them.

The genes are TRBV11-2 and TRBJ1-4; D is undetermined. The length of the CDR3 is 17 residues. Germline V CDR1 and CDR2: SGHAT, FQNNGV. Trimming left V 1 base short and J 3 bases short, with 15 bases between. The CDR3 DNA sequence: TGTGCCAGCAGCTTAGCCCCCGGGAGGAGGGCTAATGAAAAACTGTTTTTT. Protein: CASSLAPGRRANEKLFF.

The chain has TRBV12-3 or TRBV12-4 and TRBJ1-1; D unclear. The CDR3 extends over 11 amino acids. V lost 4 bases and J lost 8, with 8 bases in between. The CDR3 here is CASSSRVEAFF. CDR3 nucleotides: TGTGCCAGCAGTTCGCGCGTGGAAGCTTTCTTT.

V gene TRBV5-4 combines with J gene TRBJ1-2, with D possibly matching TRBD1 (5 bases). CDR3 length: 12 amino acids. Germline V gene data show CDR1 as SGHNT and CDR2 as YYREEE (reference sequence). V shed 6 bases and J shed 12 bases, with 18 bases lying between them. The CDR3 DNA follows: TGTGCCAGCACCCCAGCGGGGGGTTTGGACACCTTC. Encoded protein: CASTPAGGLDTF.

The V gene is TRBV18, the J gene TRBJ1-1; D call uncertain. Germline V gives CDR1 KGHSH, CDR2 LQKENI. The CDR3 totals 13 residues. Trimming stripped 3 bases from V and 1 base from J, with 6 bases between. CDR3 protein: CASSPAPNTEAFF. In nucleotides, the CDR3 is TGTGCCAGCTCACCTGCGCCGAACACTGAAGCTTTCTTT.

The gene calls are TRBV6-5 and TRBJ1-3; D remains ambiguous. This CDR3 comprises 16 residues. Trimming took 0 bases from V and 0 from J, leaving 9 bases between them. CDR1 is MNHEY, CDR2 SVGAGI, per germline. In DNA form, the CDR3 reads TGTGCCAGCAGTTACTCGGCTAGGGCCTCTGGAAACACCATATATTTT. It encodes CASSYSARASGNTIYF.

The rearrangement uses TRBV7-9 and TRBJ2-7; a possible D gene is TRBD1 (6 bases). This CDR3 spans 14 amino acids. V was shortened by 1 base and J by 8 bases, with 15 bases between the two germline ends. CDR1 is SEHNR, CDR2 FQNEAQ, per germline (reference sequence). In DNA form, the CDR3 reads TGTGCCAGCAGCTTAGGATTGCTGGGGGCACAGCAGTACTTC. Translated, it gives CASSLGLLGAQQYF.

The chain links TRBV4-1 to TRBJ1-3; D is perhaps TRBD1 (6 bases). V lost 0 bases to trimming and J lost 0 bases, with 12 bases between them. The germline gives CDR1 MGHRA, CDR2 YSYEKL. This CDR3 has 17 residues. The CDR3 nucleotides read TGCGCCAGCAGCCAAGAGGGGGCCCTCAGCTCTGGAAACACCATATATTTT. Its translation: CASSQEGALSSGNTIYF.

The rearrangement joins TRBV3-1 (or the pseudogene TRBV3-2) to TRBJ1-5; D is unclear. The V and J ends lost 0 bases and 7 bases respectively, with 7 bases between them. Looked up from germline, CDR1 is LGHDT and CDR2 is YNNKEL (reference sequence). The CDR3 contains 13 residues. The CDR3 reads CASSQDVIQPQHF. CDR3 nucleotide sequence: TGTGCCAGCAGCCAAGATGTTATCCAGCCCCAGCATTTT.

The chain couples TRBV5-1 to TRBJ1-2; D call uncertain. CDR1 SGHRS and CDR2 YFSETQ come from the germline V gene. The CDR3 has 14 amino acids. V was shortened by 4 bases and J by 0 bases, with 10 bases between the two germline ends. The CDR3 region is CASSPWESNYGYTF. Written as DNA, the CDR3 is TGCGCCAGCAGCCCGTGGGAATCTAACTATGGCTACACCTTC.

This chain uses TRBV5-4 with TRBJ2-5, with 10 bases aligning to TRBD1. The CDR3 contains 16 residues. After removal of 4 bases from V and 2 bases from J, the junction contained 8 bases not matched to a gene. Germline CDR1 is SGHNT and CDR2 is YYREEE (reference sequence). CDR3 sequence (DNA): TGTGCCAGCAGCACCCGACAGGGGGCTGGGCAAGAGACCCAGTACTTC. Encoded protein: CASSTRQGAGQETQYF.

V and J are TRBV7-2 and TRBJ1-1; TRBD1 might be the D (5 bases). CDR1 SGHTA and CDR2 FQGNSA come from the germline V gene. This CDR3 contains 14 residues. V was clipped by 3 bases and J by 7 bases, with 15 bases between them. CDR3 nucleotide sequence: TGTGCCAGCAGCTTCGATGGGGGAACGGTTGAAGCTTTCTTT. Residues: CASSFDGGTVEAFF.

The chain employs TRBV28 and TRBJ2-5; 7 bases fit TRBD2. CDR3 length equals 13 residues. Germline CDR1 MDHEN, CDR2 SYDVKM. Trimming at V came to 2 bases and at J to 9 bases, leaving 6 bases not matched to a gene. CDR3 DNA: TGTGCCAGCAGTTTAGGAGGACTAGGGGCCCAGTACTTC. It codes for CASSLGGLGAQYF.

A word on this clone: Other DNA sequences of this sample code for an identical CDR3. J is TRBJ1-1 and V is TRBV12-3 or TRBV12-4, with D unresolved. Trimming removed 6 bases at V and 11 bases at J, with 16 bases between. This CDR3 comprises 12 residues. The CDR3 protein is CASSPRPGEAFF. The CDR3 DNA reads TGTGCCAGCAGCCCTCGCCCCGGGGAGGCTTTCTTT.

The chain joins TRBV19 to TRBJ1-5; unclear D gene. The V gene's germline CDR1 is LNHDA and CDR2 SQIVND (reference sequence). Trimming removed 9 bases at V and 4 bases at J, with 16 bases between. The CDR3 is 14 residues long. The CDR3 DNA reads TGTGCCAGCACCGGTTTCGGGAATAATCAGCCCCAGCATTTT. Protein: CASTGFGNNQPQHF. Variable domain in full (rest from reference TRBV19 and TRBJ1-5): DGGITQSPKYLFRKEGQNVTLSCEQNLNHDAMYWYRQDPGQGLRLIYYSQIVNDFQKGDIAEGYSVSREKKESFPLTVTSAQKNPTAFYLCASTGFGNNQPQHFGDGTRLSIL.

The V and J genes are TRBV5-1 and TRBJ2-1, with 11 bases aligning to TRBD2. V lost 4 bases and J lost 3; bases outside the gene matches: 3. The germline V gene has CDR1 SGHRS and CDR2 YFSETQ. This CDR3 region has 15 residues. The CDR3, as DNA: TGCGCCAGCAGCCCGACTAGCGGGAACTACAATGAGCAGTTCTTC. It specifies CASSPTSGNYNEQFF. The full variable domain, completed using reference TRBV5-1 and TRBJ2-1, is KAGVTQTPRYLIKTRGQQVTLSCSPISGHRSVSWYQQTPGQGLQFLFEYFSETQRNKGNFPGRFSGRQFSNSRSEMNVSTLELGDSALYLCASSPTSGNYNEQFFGPGTRLTVL.

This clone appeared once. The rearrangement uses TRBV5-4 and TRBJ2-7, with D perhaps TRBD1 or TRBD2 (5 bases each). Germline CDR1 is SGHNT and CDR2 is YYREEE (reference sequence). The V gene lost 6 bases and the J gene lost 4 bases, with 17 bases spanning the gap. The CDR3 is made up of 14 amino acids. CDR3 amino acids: CASNDVGGGYEQYF. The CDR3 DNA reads TGTGCCAGCAACGACGTTGGGGGTGGGTACGAGCAGTACTTC.

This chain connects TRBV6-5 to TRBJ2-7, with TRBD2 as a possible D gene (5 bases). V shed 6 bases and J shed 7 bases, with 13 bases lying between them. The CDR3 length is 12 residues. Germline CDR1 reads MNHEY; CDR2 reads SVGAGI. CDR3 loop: CASSPDSGEQYF. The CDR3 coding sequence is TGTGCCAGCAGCCCGGACTCGGGGGAGCAGTACTTC.

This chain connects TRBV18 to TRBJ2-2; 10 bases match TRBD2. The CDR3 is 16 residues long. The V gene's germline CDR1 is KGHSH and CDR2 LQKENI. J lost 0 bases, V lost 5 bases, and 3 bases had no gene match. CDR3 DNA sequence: TGTGCCAGCTCAACCAGCGGGGGGGCGAACACCGGGGAGCTGTTTTTT. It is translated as CASSTSGGANTGELFF.

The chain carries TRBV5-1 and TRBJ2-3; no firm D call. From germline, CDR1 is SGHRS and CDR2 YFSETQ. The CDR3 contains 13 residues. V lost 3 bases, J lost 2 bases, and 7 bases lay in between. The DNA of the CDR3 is TGCGCCAGCAGCTCGGTACCCACAGATACGCAGTATTTT. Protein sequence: CASSSVPTDTQYF.

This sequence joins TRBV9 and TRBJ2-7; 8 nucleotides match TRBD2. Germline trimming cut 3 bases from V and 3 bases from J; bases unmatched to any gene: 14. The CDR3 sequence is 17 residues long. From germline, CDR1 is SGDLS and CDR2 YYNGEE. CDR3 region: CASSAREGSQGFYEQYF. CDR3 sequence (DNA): TGTGCCAGCAGCGCCCGGGAGGGCAGTCAGGGGTTCTACGAGCAGTACTTC.

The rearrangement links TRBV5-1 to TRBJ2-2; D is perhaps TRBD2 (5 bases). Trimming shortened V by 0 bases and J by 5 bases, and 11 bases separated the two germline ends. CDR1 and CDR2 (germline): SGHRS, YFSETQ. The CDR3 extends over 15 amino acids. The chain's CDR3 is CASSLATTGTGELFF. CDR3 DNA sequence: TGCGCCAGCAGCTTGGCGACTACTGGGACCGGGGAGCTGTTTTTT.

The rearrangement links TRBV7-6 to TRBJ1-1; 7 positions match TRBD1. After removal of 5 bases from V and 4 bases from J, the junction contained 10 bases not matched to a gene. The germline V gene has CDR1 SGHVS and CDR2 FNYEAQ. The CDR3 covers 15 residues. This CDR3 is CASSQRTGVGTEAFF. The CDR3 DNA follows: TGTGCCAGCAGCCAACGAACAGGGGTGGGCACTGAAGCTTTCTTT.